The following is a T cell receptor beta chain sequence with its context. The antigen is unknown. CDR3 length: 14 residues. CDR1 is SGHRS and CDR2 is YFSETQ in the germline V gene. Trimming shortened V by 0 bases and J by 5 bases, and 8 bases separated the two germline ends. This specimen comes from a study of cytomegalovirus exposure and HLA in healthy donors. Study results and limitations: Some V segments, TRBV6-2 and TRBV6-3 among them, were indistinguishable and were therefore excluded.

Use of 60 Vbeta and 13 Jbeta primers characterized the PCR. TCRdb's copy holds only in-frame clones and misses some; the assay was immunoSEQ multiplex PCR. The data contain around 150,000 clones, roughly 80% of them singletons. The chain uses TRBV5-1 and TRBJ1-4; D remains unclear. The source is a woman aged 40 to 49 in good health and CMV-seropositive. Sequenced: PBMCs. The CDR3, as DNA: TGCGCCAGCAGCTTGGATAGAATCAATGAAAAACTGTTTTTT. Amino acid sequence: CASSLDRINEKLFF.